The 8 T cell receptor beta chains given below trace back to one sample, sequenced in a study of blood T cell repertoires in COVID-19. Profiling relied on immunoSEQ multiplex PCR, and the TCRdb table lists in-frame clones only, not all of them. The sample holds roughly 430,000 clones; approximately 88% are singletons and the top ten take roughly 2%. The sequenced sample was PBMCs or T cells enriched from blood (not recorded which). The receptor set was obtained from a middle-aged woman with acute COVID-19.

The J gene is TRBJ2-3, the V gene TRBV18, with TRBD2 as a possible D gene (5 bases). Between the trimmed V and J ends, which lost 1 base and 6 bases, there was a span of 17 bases. In germline, CDR1 is KGHSH, CDR2 LQKENI. The CDR3 has 16 amino acids. The DNA for the CDR3 is TGTGCCAGCTCACCACTTCGGGAAGCTTCGACCGATACGCAGTATTTT. It yields the protein CASSPLREASTDTQYF.

V usage is TRBV4-1 and J usage is TRBJ1-2; 8 positions agree with TRBD1. Germline V gene data show CDR1 as MGHRA and CDR2 as YSYEKL. The J segment lost 3 bases and the V segment lost 2 bases, leaving 2 bases of the junction unmatched. This CDR3 comprises 14 residues. The DNA of the CDR3 is TGCGCCAGCAGCCAATTGACAGGGGACTATGGCTACACCTTC. Amino acids: CASSQLTGDYGYTF.

The chain recombines TRBV7-2 with TRBJ2-1; 13 bases agree with TRBD2. The CDR3 contains 15 residues. After removal of 5 bases from V and 8 bases from J, the junction contained 6 bases not matched to a gene. Germline V CDR1 and CDR2: SGHTA, FQGNSA. The CDR3 DNA follows: TGTGCCAGCAGCACGCGGGGGACTAGCGGGGATGAGCAGTTCTTC. It translates to CASSTRGTSGDEQFF.

The rearrangement joins TRBV19 to TRBJ1-1, with TRBD1 as a possible D gene (5 bases). The CDR3 has 15 residues. The V end lost 1 base, the J end lost 2 bases, and 11 bases lay between the germline ends. Germline CDR1 and CDR2: LNHDA and SQIVND (reference sequence). CDR3 sequence (DNA): TGTGCCAGTAGTATAGGATCAGGGTCTAACACTGAAGCTTTCTTT. Amino acid sequence: CASSIGSGSNTEAFF.

This chain connects TRBV6-5 to TRBJ2-7; 7 bases align to TRBD2. Germline V gives CDR1 MNHEY, CDR2 SVGAGI. V shed 2 bases, J shed 2 bases, and the junction held 6 bases outside the gene matches. The CDR3 sequence is 15 residues long. The chain's CDR3 is CASSYREGYTYEQYF. As DNA, the CDR3 is TGTGCCAGCAGTTACAGGGAGGGATACACCTACGAGCAGTACTTC.

This chain uses TRBV6-2 or TRBV6-3 with TRBJ2-7; no clear D gene. Germline V lookup: CDR1 MNHEY, CDR2 SVGEGT. The CDR3 consists of 11 residues. V was pared by 6 bases and J by 4 bases, with 7 bases between. DNA for the CDR3: TGTGCCAGCAGCCCGGCTTACGAGCAGTACTTC. It yields the protein CASSPAYEQYF.

V gene TRBV10-3 combines with J gene TRBJ1-2; D remains unclear. The length of the CDR3 is 14 residues. Germline assignment: CDR1 ENHRY and CDR2 SYGVKD. Trimming shortened V by 4 bases and J by 2 bases, and 11 bases separated the two germline ends. This chain's CDR3 is CAISVPGTNYGYTF. CDR3 coding DNA: TGTGCCATCAGTGTTCCAGGTACGAACTATGGCTACACCTTC.

The chain uses TRBV5-1 and TRBJ1-1; D remains unclear. V was pared by 1 base and J by 1 base, with 5 bases between. The CDR3 sequence is 13 residues long. CDR1 SGHRS and CDR2 YFSETQ come from the germline V gene. The CDR3 nucleotides are TGCGCCAGCAGCTTGTCTCCGAACACTGAAGCTTTCTTT. This sequence encodes CASSLSPNTEAFF.